This passage covers 27 T cell receptor beta chains from one sample sequenced in a study of T cell repertoires in cytomegalovirus infection. These receptors lack a known antigen. TCRdb independently ran MiXCR on the reads; one entry per CDR3 protein. This table has about 83,000 distinct CDR3 sequences, under 30% appearing once. The sequences come from CD8+ T cells from cultured PBMCs, collected from culture after CMV antigen stimulation. These receptors all stem from a human donor in good health (CMV status not recorded). Some clones in this sample may be carry-over from other donors' samples.

This clonotype was seen a handful of times. V gene TRBV24-1 combines with J gene TRBJ2-2; no firm D call. CDR1 KGHDR and CDR2 SFDVKD come from the germline V gene. This CDR3 spans 14 amino acids. Trimming removed 5 bases from V and 0 bases from J, with 6 bases in between. As DNA, the CDR3 is TGTGCCACCAGTGCCAGCTCGAACACCGGGGAGCTGTTTTTT. This encodes CATSASSNTGELFF.

The sample holds a few counts of this clonotype. The chain couples TRBV19 to TRBJ2-7; no clear D gene. Germline values: CDR1 LNHDA, CDR2 SQIVND (reference sequence). V was cut by 7 bases and J by 0 bases, with 7 bases left in between. The CDR3 runs 12 residues. The CDR3 region is CASTDPSYEQYF. The CDR3 DNA is TGTGCCAGTACCGACCCCTCCTACGAGCAGTACTTC.

This clonotype was counted a few times. The rearrangement joins TRBV19 to TRBJ2-7; TRBD2 is a possible D gene (5 bases). The CDR3 contains 13 residues. CDR1 and CDR2 from the germline V gene are LNHDA and SQIVND (reference sequence). Trimming took 5 bases from V and 6 from J, leaving 14 bases between them. The CDR3 reads CASSPRTEAEQYF. The CDR3 DNA follows: TGTGCCAGTAGTCCAAGGACGGAGGCCGAGCAGTACTTC.

The chain recombines TRBV30 with TRBJ1-1, with TRBD1 identical over 7 bases. The CDR3 is 12 residues long. Germline values: CDR1 GTSNPN, CDR2 SVGIG (reference sequence). V lost 5 bases, J lost 7 bases, and 7 bases stayed unmatched. The CDR3 is CAWGQDLLEAFF. The CDR3 DNA follows: TGTGCCTGGGGACAGGATTTACTTGAAGCTTTCTTT.

The V call is TRBV13, the J call TRBJ2-7; TRBD2 might be the D (6 bases). The CDR3 contains 14 residues. The germline CDR1 and CDR2 sequences are PRHDT and FYEKMQ (reference sequence). V was cut by 0 bases and J by 4 bases, with 10 bases left in between. The CDR3 nucleotides are TGTGCCAGCAGCTTAGGGCTAGCGAGATACGAGCAGTACTTC. Translating gives CASSLGLARYEQYF.

The chain has TRBV9 and TRBJ2-1; D is possibly TRBD2 (7 bases). V shed 5 bases and J shed 9 bases, with 24 bases lying between them. CDR3 length equals 16 residues. Germline CDR1 is SGDLS and CDR2 is YYNGEE. The CDR3: CASSRGASGPGGEQFF. CDR3 sequence (DNA): TGTGCCAGCAGTAGGGGGGCTAGCGGCCCTGGGGGTGAGCAGTTCTTC.

This clonotype was picked up many times. The chain has TRBV5-1 and TRBJ2-5; possibly TRBD2 for D (5 bases). This CDR3 spans 15 amino acids. Trimming removed 0 bases at V and 4 bases at J, with 13 bases between. Germline CDR1 and CDR2: SGHRS and YFSETQ. The CDR3 nucleotides read TGCGCCAGCAGCTTGGCTTGGGGTGGAGGAGAGACCCAGTACTTC. Encoded protein: CASSLAWGGGETQYF.

Written as DNA, the CDR3 is TGTGCCAGCAGCGACCGGGACAGGGGTTCCTACGAGCAGTACTTC. The encoded protein is CASSDRDRGSYEQYF. V is TRBV7-9 and J is TRBJ2-7, with 10 bases identical to TRBD1. This CDR3 is 15 amino acids long. Trimming took 5 bases from V and 1 from J; bases not matched to a gene: 5. Germline CDR1 and CDR2: SEHNR and FQNEAQ (reference sequence).

This clonotype was counted between two and nine times. The chain recombines TRBV6-2 or TRBV6-3 with TRBJ2-2; no reliable D call. This CDR3 contains 16 residues. CDR1 is MNHEY and CDR2 is SVGEGT in the germline V gene. V was clipped by 2 bases and J by 5 bases, with 15 bases between them. The CDR3 DNA sequence: TGTGCCAGCAGTTACGGTAGGCCGGACCTAACCGGGGAGCTGTTTTTT. This encodes CASSYGRPDLTGELFF.

The sample holds a few counts of this clonotype. V usage is TRBV9 and J usage is TRBJ1-1; TRBD1 might be the D (5 bases). V shed 3 bases and J shed 6 bases, with 18 bases lying between them. There are 15 residues in the CDR3. CDR1 is SGDLS and CDR2 is YYNGEE in the germline V gene. CDR3 sequence: CASSGHPGEWAEAFF. The CDR3 nucleotides are TGTGCCAGCAGCGGCCACCCGGGGGAATGGGCTGAAGCTTTCTTT.

This clonotype was seen a few times. The chain is built from TRBV5-4 and TRBJ2-1; 12 bases are shared with TRBD2. CDR3 length: 16 amino acids. CDR1 and CDR2 (germline): SGHNT, YYREEE (reference sequence). Trimming removed 1 base from V and 9 bases from J; junction bases left unmatched: 8. The CDR3 loop reads CASSLFLAGGQAEQFF. The CDR3 region has the DNA TGTGCCAGCAGCTTGTTTCTAGCGGGGGGGCAAGCTGAGCAGTTCTTC.

The chain recombines TRBV9 with TRBJ2-3; 10 bases are a match to TRBD2. V shed 3 bases and J 4 bases; nucleotides not matched to a gene: 8. From germline, CDR1 is SGDLS and CDR2 YYNGEE. The CDR3 consists of 16 residues. The CDR3 coding sequence is TGTGCCAGCAGCGCACGAGCGGGAGGGCCCTCAGATACGCAGTATTTT. The encoded protein is CASSARAGGPSDTQYF. The full variable domain, completed using reference TRBV9 and TRBJ2-3, is DSGVTQTPKHLITATGQRVTLRCSPRSGDLSVYWYQQSLDQGLQFLIQYYNGEERAKGNILERFSAQQFPDLHSELNLSSLELGDSALYFCASSARAGGPSDTQYFGPGTRLTVL.

In its sample, this clonotype is medium-sized (0.01 to 0.1%). V usage is TRBV7-9 and J usage is TRBJ1-6; TRBD1 matches at 8 bases. Germline lookup yields CDR1 SEHNR and CDR2 FQNEAQ (reference sequence). The CDR3 is made up of 14 amino acids. J was trimmed by 8 bases and V by 7 bases; bases with no gene match: 7. CDR3 sequence (DNA): TGTGCCAGCACCCCAGCACAGGGGGATTCACCCCTCCACTTT. Residues: CASTPAQGDSPLHF.

This clonotype was counted many times. This sequence joins TRBV6-1 and TRBJ1-6; D not resolved. V was shortened by 4 bases and J by 8 bases, with 15 bases between the two germline ends. The CDR3 loop spans 15 amino acids. Germline V lookup: CDR1 MNHNS, CDR2 SASEGT. CDR3 loop: CASSVGPFRDSPLHF. CDR3 nucleotides: TGTGCCAGCAGTGTCGGGCCTTTTCGAGATTCACCCCTCCACTTT.

J is TRBJ2-5 and V is TRBV13; D possibly matches TRBD1 or TRBD2 (6 bases each). The CDR3 contains 15 residues. Trimming stripped 1 base from V and 5 bases from J, with 14 bases between. Per the germline V gene, CDR1 is PRHDT and CDR2 is FYEKMQ (reference sequence). Here the CDR3 DNA reads TGTGCCAGCAGCTTAGACGGCGGAGGGGGGGAGACCCAGTACTTC. It translates to CASSLDGGGGETQYF. Full variable domain (missing parts from reference TRBV13 and TRBJ2-5): AAGVIQSPRHLIKEKRETATLKCYPIPRHDTVYWYQQGPGQDPQFLISFYEKMQSDKGSIPDRFSAQQFSDYHSELNMSSLELGDSALYFCASSLDGGGGETQYFGPGTRLLVL.

This clonotype was recorded many times. The chain links TRBV6-1 to TRBJ2-5; 7 bases are shared with TRBD2. This CDR3 has 15 amino acids. With 1 base clipped from V and 5 bases from J, the junction kept 7 bases outside the gene matches. Germline V lookup: CDR1 MNHNS, CDR2 SASEGT. The CDR3 loop is CASSEGAGTFETQYF. DNA for the CDR3: TGTGCCAGCAGTGAAGGAGCGGGAACTTTCGAGACCCAGTACTTC.

This clonotype was counted at least ten times. The chain couples TRBV7-8 to TRBJ1-2; D unresolved. V gave up 2 bases and J gave up 0 bases, with 10 bases separating them. This CDR3 has 15 amino acids. Looked up from germline, CDR1 is SGHVS and CDR2 is FQNEAQ. The DNA for the CDR3 is TGTGCCAGCAGCTTACGTCCAGGAACTAACTATGGCTACACCTTC. Its protein product is CASSLRPGTNYGYTF.

This clonotype was counted ten times or more. The CDR3 DNA is TGTGCCAGCAGCTTAACTGGGGGCTACAATGAGCAGTTCTTC. It yields the protein CASSLTGGYNEQFF. The chain couples TRBV7-3 to TRBJ2-1; D is tentatively TRBD1 or TRBD2 (5 bases each). There are 14 residues in the CDR3. V was cut by 0 bases and J by 3 bases, with 6 bases left in between. CDR1 SGHTA and CDR2 FQGTGA come from the germline V gene.

The table lists this clonotype with many counts. This chain joins TRBV20-1 and TRBJ2-2, with 7 bases identical to TRBD1. The CDR3 covers 14 residues. Losses at the gene ends were 5 bases for V and 7 bases for J; bases not matched to a gene: 10. Germline V gene sequence: CDR1 DFQATT, CDR2 SNEGSKA (reference sequence). CDR3 coding DNA: TGCAGTGCTCACCCGACAGGGCAGGGCGGGGAGCTGTTTTTT. This translates into CSAHPTGQGGELFF.

This clonotype was counted ten times or more. The V and J genes are TRBV7-8 and TRBJ2-2, with a possible D match to TRBD2 (5 bases). Germline CDR1 reads SGHVS; CDR2 reads FQNEAQ. The CDR3 contains 16 residues. The V end lost 0 bases, the J end lost 4 bases, and 12 bases lay between the germline ends. CDR3 in DNA: TGTGCCAGCAGCTTAGCATTTTGGGAGAGCACCGGGGAGCTGTTTTTT. Translated: CASSLAFWESTGELFF.

The chain combines TRBV6-1 with TRBJ1-1; D not resolved. The CDR3 is 13 amino acids. Germline lookup yields CDR1 MNHNS and CDR2 SASEGT. V was clipped by 3 bases and J by 0 bases, with 5 bases between them. The CDR3 DNA reads TGTGCCAGCAGTGACTGGATGAACACTGAAGCTTTCTTT. This sequence encodes CASSDWMNTEAFF.

This clonotype was detected only a few times. The rearrangement links TRBV6-5 to TRBJ1-6; TRBD1 agrees at 11 bases. The CDR3 loop spans 14 amino acids. Germline V gene data show CDR1 as MNHEY and CDR2 as SVGAGI. V dropped 11 bases and J dropped 10; count of bases not matched to a gene: 10. The CDR3 DNA reads as TGTGCCTCCCGCCCCGGGACAGGGGGATCACCCCTCCACTTT. It is translated as CASRPGTGGSPLHF.

This chain uses TRBV7-4 with TRBJ2-7; TRBD2 might be the D (5 bases). Trimming pared 5 bases from V and 6 bases from J, leaving 14 bases between. There are 13 residues in the CDR3. Germline-derived CDR1 and CDR2 are SGHVT and SQSDAQ. For the CDR3, the DNA is TGTGCCAGCAGCCCGGACTTTACCGTCGAGCAGTACTTC. It is translated as CASSPDFTVEQYF. The entire variable domain, with the rest obtained from reference TRBV7-4 and TRBJ2-7, is as follows: GAGVSQSPRYKVAKRGRDVALRCDSISGHVTLYWYRQTLGQGSEVLTYSQSDAQRDKSGRPSGRFSAERPERSVSTLKIQRTEQGDSAVYLCASSPDFTVEQYFGPGTRLTVT.

The chain combines TRBV9 with TRBJ2-3; 8 positions agree with TRBD2. Germline lookup yields CDR1 SGDLS and CDR2 YYNGEE. This CDR3 is built from 16 residues. Trimming removed 3 bases from V and 0 bases from J; junction bases left unmatched: 6. Here the CDR3 reads CASSAAAGASTDTQYF. The CDR3 nucleotides are TGTGCCAGCAGCGCTGCAGCGGGGGCCAGCACAGATACGCAGTATTTT. Full variable domain (rest looked up from reference TRBV9 and TRBJ2-3): DSGVTQTPKHLITATGQRVTLRCSPRSGDLSVYWYQQSLDQGLQFLIQYYNGEERAKGNILERFSAQQFPDLHSELNLSSLELGDSALYFCASSAAAGASTDTQYFGPGTRLTVL.

This clonotype came up a few times. CDR3 in DNA: TGTGCCAGTAGTATAGCTGGGCGGTCGAACACCGGGGAGCTGTTTTTT. The encoded protein is CASSIAGRSNTGELFF. J is TRBJ2-2 and V is TRBV19; D ambiguous. The germline V and J ends were trimmed by 1 base and 0 bases, with 9 bases remaining between them. The germline gives CDR1 LNHDA, CDR2 SQIVND (reference sequence). CDR3 length: 16 amino acids.

This rearrangement joins TRBV6-2 or TRBV6-3 to TRBJ2-4; D is unresolved. V was trimmed by 5 bases and J by 6 bases, leaving 8 bases between them. This CDR3 is built from 12 residues. The germline gives CDR1 MNHEY, CDR2 SVGEGT. CDR3 nucleotides: TGTGCCAGCAGTCCAGATATAAACATTCAGTACTTC. Residues: CASSPDINIQYF.

This clonotype was seen a few times. CDR3 nucleotides: TGTGCCAGCAGCTTAGAGTCTGGGGCCAACGTCCTGACTTTC. Translated: CASSLESGANVLTF. This chain links TRBV7-6 with TRBJ2-6; D unclear. The CDR3 has 14 residues. V was cut by 1 base and J by 1 base, with 2 bases left in between. In germline, CDR1 is SGHVS, CDR2 FNYEAQ.